Listed below are T cell receptor beta chains from one sample, sequenced in a study of cytomegalovirus exposure and HLA in healthy donors. The table came from immunoSEQ multiplex PCR; TCRdb's copy has only in-frame clones and leaves some out. The sample has roughly 230,000 clones; roughly 78% are singletons. Sequencing used PBMCs. All receptors come from a boy between 10 and 17 years old in good health and CMV-seronegative. Each CDR3 is given with its conserved first and last residue. A D gene is named only where the DNA matches it firmly. Where a row states a size, it is once, few, many or the class of an expanded clone; other rows omit it.

D gene	J gene	clone size	V gene	CDR3 protein	CDR3 DNA
.	TRBJ2-1	.	TRBV13	CASSMGGASYNEQFF	TGTGCCAGCAGCATGGGGGGGGCGTCCTACAATGAGCAGTTCTTC
.	TRBJ1-4	few	TRBV6-1	CASSYSGVGEKLFF	TGTGCCAGCAGTTATTCCGGGGTGGGTGAAAAACTGTTTTTT
.	TRBJ2-7	.	TRBV9	CASSVEQRAETYEQYF	TGTGCCAGCAGCGTAGAGCAGCGGGCAGAGACTTACGAGCAGTACTTC
TRBD2	TRBJ2-5	.	TRBV2	CASRHSGEGETQYF	TGTGCCAGCAGACACTCCGGGGAGGGAGAGACCCAGTACTTC
TRBD1	TRBJ2-5	.	TRBV11-3	CASSLDLRQGAWEETQYF	TGTGCCAGCAGCTTAGATCTGAGGCAGGGGGCTTGGGAAGAGACCCAGTACTTC
.	TRBJ1-5	.	TRBV4-2	CASSQGRGIQPQHF	TGTGCCAGCAGCCAAGGCCGGGGGATTCAGCCCCAGCATTTT
TRBD1	TRBJ1-1	.	TRBV7-8	CASSFDRDTEAFF	TGTGCCAGCAGCTTCGACAGGGACACTGAAGCTTTCTTT
TRBD1	TRBJ1-2	.	TRBV30	CAWTRRTGGNYGYTF	TGTGCCTGGACCCGCCGGACAGGGGGGAACTATGGCTACACCTTC
.	TRBJ1-1	once	TRBV5-8	CASSFGRNTEAFF	TGTGCCAGCAGCTTTGGGCGGAACACTGAAGCTTTCTTT
.	TRBJ2-4	.	TRBV10-3	CAISEGLTLAKNIQYF	TGTGCCATCAGTGAGGGGCTCACTTTAGCCAAAAACATTCAGTACTTC
.	TRBJ2-1	.	TRBV6-6	CASSYVLVNEQFF	TGTGCCAGCAGTTACGTTCTAGTGAATGAGCAGTTCTTC
TRBD2	TRBJ2-1	.	TRBV11-2	CASSEMLAGVSNEQFF	TGTGCCAGCAGCGAGATGTTAGCGGGAGTGTCAAATGAGCAGTTCTTC
.	TRBJ2-1	few	TRBV30	CAWITYNEQFF	TGTGCCTGGATCACCTACAATGAGCAGTTCTTC
.	TRBJ2-1	.	TRBV11-3	CASSLGPGGNEQFF	TGTGCCAGCAGCTTAGGGCCGGGTGGCAATGAGCAGTTCTTC
.	TRBJ2-7	few	TRBV5-1	CASSLEAGSYYEQYF	TGCGCCAGCAGCTTGGAGGCAGGGTCGTACTACGAGCAGTACTTC
.	TRBJ1-2	.	TRBV5-6	CASSSDYGYTF	TGTGCCAGCAGCTCCGACTATGGCTACACCTTC
TRBD1	TRBJ2-7	.	TRBV2	CASSWTGVYEQYF	TGTGCCAGCAGCTGGACAGGGGTGTACGAGCAGTACTTC
.	TRBJ1-1	.	TRBV5-1	CASSPARDTEAFF	TGCGCCAGCAGCCCTGCCCGGGACACTGAAGCTTTCTTT
.	TRBJ2-1	once	TRBV21-1	CASNKIVAGGKTNEQFF	TGTGCCAGCAACAAGATAGTAGCGGGAGGAAAAACGAATGAGCAGTTCTTC
.	TRBJ1-6	.	TRBV30	CAWSRQPRNSPLHF	TGTGCCTGGTCAAGACAGCCTCGTAATTCACCCCTCCACTTT
TRBD2	TRBJ2-1	.	TRBV19	CASSMPGTGRKTSGGISYNEQFF	TGTGCCAGTAGTATGCCAGGGACAGGGAGAAAGACTAGCGGGGGAATCTCCTACAATGAGCAGTTCTTC
.	TRBJ1-1	.	TRBV11-3	CASSLQGENTEAFF	TGTGCCAGCAGCTTACAGGGCGAGAACACTGAAGCTTTCTTT